Shown below are 13 T cell receptor beta chains from a single sample sequenced in a study of HIV-infected patients and healthy controls. cDNA was made from about 480 ng RNA using alpha and beta constant primers. Separate chain-specific third strand synthesis with multiplexing indices produced the alpha and beta libraries. TCRdb redid the calling of the 5' RACE reads with MiXCR, one entry per CDR3 protein. The sample records 18,000 or so distinct CDR3 sequences, roughly 7.9% being singletons. Antiretroviral therapy had run roughly three months, about 14 weeks, before follow-up blood collection. The repertoire came from unfractionated whole blood and reflected all unsorted peripheral T cells. Sequences were derived from blood, sampled during antiretroviral therapy. Source of these receptors: an adult with HIV infection.

This clonotype has at least ten counts. The rearrangement links TRBV19 to TRBJ2-3; 8 bases map to TRBD2. The CDR3 is made up of 15 amino acids. After removal of 3 bases from V and 2 bases from J, the junction contained 4 bases not matched to a gene. Germline V gene data show CDR1 as LNHDA and CDR2 as SQIVND (reference sequence). The CDR3 is CASSIGAGVTDTQYF. DNA of the CDR3: TGTGCCAGTAGTATCGGAGCGGGAGTCACAGATACGCAGTATTTT.

This clonotype was recorded once. The chain joins TRBV5-1 to TRBJ2-3; unclear D gene. V was trimmed by 7 bases and J by 1 base, leaving 13 bases between them. This CDR3 spans 14 amino acids. The germline gives CDR1 SGHRS, CDR2 YFSETQ. The CDR3 region has the DNA TGCGCCAGCCGCAGCGCCATTTGCACAGATACGCAGTATTTT. It translates to CASRSAICTDTQYF. Full variable domain (remainder filled in from reference TRBV5-1 and TRBJ2-3): KAGVTQTPRYLIKTRGQQVTLSCSPISGHRSVSWYQQTPGQGLQFLFEYFSETQRNKGNFPGRFSGRQFSNSRSEMNVSTLELGDSALYLCASRSAICTDTQYFGPGTRLTVL.

This clonotype came up many times. This chain links TRBV6-2 or TRBV6-3 with TRBJ1-6, with TRBD1 as a possible D gene (6 bases). Germline CDR1 MNHEY, CDR2 SVGEGT. V was pared by 6 bases and J by 12 bases, with 15 bases between. This CDR3 comprises 13 residues. Here the CDR3 reads CASSGGHEEPLHF. CDR3 DNA sequence: TGTGCCAGCAGCGGGGGGCATGAAGAACCCCTCCACTTT.

This clonotype was observed many times. V gene TRBV10-3 combines with J gene TRBJ2-1; 8 bases line up with TRBD2. The CDR3 loop spans 17 amino acids. With 0 bases clipped from V and 4 bases from J, the junction kept 8 bases outside the gene matches. Per germline, CDR1 ENHRY and CDR2 SYGVKD. CDR3 DNA: TGTGCCATCAGTGAGTCGGTTAGCGGGGCCTCGTACAATGAGCAGTTCTTC. It codes for CAISESVSGASYNEQFF.

V gene TRBV9 combines with J gene TRBJ2-1; D is perhaps TRBD1 or TRBD2 (5 bases each). The CDR3 extends over 15 amino acids. The V gene lost 0 bases and the J gene lost 7 bases, with 14 bases spanning the gap. Germline values: CDR1 SGDLS, CDR2 YYNGEE. The CDR3 region is CASSVGGDPGNEQFF. DNA for the CDR3: TGTGCCAGCAGCGTAGGAGGGGACCCCGGGAATGAGCAGTTCTTC.

V gene TRBV7-9 combines with J gene TRBJ1-1; D gene unclear. The CDR3 is made up of 14 amino acids. The V end lost 1 base, the J end lost 2 bases, and 8 bases lay between the germline ends. CDR1 is SEHNR, CDR2 FQNEAQ, per germline (reference sequence). The CDR3 region is CASSLGSSNTEAFF. The CDR3 nucleotides are TGTGCCAGCAGCTTAGGGTCTTCCAACACTGAAGCTTTCTTT. The whole variable domain, remainder taken from reference TRBV7-9 and TRBJ1-1, is DTGVSQNPRHKITKRGQNVTFRCDPISEHNRLYWYRQTLGQGPEFLTYFQNEAQLEKSRLLSDRFSAERPKGSFSTLEIQRTEQGDSAMYLCASSLGSSNTEAFFGQGTRLTVV.

This clonotype has a count of ten or more. The chain uses TRBV4-2 and TRBJ2-7; TRBD2 aligns across 10 bases. CDR1 and CDR2 from the germline V gene are LGHNA and YNFKEQ. This CDR3 is built from 19 residues. V shed 0 bases, J shed 3 bases, and the junction held 14 bases outside the gene matches. The CDR3 sequence: CASSQDWGLWTSGNYEQYF. Written as DNA, the CDR3 is TGTGCCAGCAGCCAAGATTGGGGCCTGTGGACTAGCGGAAACTACGAGCAGTACTTC.

This clonotype was recorded many times. The J gene is TRBJ1-1, the V gene TRBV10-1; D uncertain. This CDR3 comprises 11 residues. Trimming took 3 bases from V and 4 from J, leaving 3 bases between them. Germline values: CDR1 WNHNN, CDR2 SYGVQD (reference sequence). CDR3 DNA: TGCGCCAGCAGTGACAGCACTGAAGCTTTCTTT. Translating it yields CASSDSTEAFF.

At least ten counts were recorded for this clonotype. V is TRBV3-1 and J is TRBJ2-5; D uncertain. V lost 4 bases and J lost 1, with 10 bases in between. The length of the CDR3 is 14 residues. Germline-derived CDR1 and CDR2 are LGHDT and YNNKEL (reference sequence). The CDR3 sequence: CASSLSRSQETQYF. The CDR3 DNA follows: TGTGCCAGCAGCCTAAGTAGAAGCCAAGAGACCCAGTACTTC.

In its sample, this clonotype was seen many times. The rearrangement uses TRBV6-5 and TRBJ2-5, with TRBD1 matching over 7 bases. Germline CDR1 and CDR2: MNHEY and SVGAGI. Trimming at V came to 2 bases and at J to 5 bases, leaving 5 bases not matched to a gene. CDR3 length equals 14 residues. The CDR3 spells CASSYIGTVETQYF. CDR3 sequence (DNA): TGTGCCAGCAGTTACATTGGGACAGTGGAGACCCAGTACTTC.

The V call is TRBV10-3, the J call TRBJ1-6; the D is unclear. The CDR3 is 15 amino acids. V was pared by 0 bases and J by 8 bases, with 11 bases between. Germline CDR1 reads ENHRY; CDR2 reads SYGVKD. CDR3 DNA sequence: TGTGCCATCAGTGAGTCTCTCCCTGGGGATTCACCCCTCCACTTT. It codes for CAISESLPGDSPLHF.

This clonotype was seen ten or more times. This sequence joins TRBV5-1 and TRBJ1-2, with D tentatively TRBD1 (6 bases). CDR1 is SGHRS and CDR2 is YFSETQ in the germline V gene. The CDR3 runs to 14 residues. Between the trimmed V and J ends, which lost 0 bases and 6 bases, there was a span of 12 bases. As DNA, the CDR3 is TGCGCCAGCAGCTTGGACAGGGTTATCGATGGCTACACCTTC. Encoded protein: CASSLDRVIDGYTF.

This clonotype was seen ten or more times. J is TRBJ1-1 and V is TRBV27; 9 nucleotides align to TRBD1. The CDR3 has 18 amino acids. Looked up from germline, CDR1 is MNHEY and CDR2 is SMNVEV (reference sequence). V lost 6 bases, J lost 1 base, and 15 bases stayed unmatched. CDR3 amino acids: CASRLRQQGAEWNTEAFF. The DNA of the CDR3 is TGTGCCAGCAGATTACGCCAACAGGGGGCGGAGTGGAACACTGAAGCTTTCTTT.